This T cell receptor beta chain was retrieved from a study of blood T cell repertoires in COVID-19. Study as a whole: PBMCs, B-cell-depleted T cells, or T cells were the source of the cDNA or gDNA that made up the material.

Original processing notes: The authors estimated nucleated cell counts from reference gene primer amplification. TCRdb's table, derived via immunoSEQ multiplex PCR, lists solely in-frame clones and lacks some. The D gene and trimming were derived from the DNA, and the V and J assignments and clone size from that table. This sample yields 250,000 or so clones, of which around four fifths are seen a single time; 3.6% belongs to the top ten. Recruitment covered roughly 22 US areas and drew participants whose ages spanned about 18 to 95 years. The study assigned cohorts using participant-reported clinical history. This TCR was recovered from a woman between 40 and 50 years old who had been exposed to COVID-19. Sequenced material: PBMCs or T cells enriched from blood (not recorded which).

CDR3 sequence: CASTRTQLMNTEAFF. The CDR3 nucleotides are TGTGCCAGCACAAGGACACAGCTGATGAACACTGAAGCTTTCTTT. The chain carries TRBV3-1 (or the pseudogene TRBV3-2) and TRBJ1-1, with D possibly matching TRBD1 (5 bases). Germline V gives CDR1 LGHDT, CDR2 YNNKEL (reference sequence). The CDR3 is 15 residues long. Trimming took off 7 bases at V and 0 bases at J, with 15 bases between the two ends.